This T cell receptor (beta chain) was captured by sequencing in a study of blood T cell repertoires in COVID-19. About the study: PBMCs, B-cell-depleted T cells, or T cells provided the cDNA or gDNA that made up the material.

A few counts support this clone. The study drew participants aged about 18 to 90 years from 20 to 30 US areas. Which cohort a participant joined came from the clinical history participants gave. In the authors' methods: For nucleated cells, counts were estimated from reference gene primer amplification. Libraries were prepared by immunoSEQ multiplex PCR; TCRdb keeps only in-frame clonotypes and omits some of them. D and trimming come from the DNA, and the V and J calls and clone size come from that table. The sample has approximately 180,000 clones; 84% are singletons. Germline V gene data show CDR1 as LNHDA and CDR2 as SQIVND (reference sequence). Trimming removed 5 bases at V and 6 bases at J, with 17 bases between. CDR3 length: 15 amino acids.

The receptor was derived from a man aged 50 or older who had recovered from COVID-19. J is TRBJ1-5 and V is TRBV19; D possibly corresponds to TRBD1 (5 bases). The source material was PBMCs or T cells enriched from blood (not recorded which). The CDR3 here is CASSSRVQASQPQHF. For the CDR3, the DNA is TGTGCCAGTAGTTCCCGGGTACAGGCCAGTCAGCCCCAGCATTTT. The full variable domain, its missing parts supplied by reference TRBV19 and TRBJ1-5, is DGGITQSPKYLFRKEGQNVTLSCEQNLNHDAMYWYRQDPGQGLRLIYYSQIVNDFQKGDIAEGYSVSREKKESFPLTVTSAQKNPTAFYLCASSSRVQASQPQHFGDGTRLSIL.